These 6 T cell receptor beta chains originate from one sample sequenced in a study of blood T cell repertoires in COVID-19. Sequencing was performed with immunoSEQ multiplex PCR; in TCRdb, only in-frame clones are kept and a portion is missing. Of some 150,000 clones in the sample, about 85% were seen once. Sequencing was carried out using PBMCs or T cells enriched from blood (not recorded which). These receptors originate from a woman in her thirties or forties who had recovered from COVID-19.

This chain joins TRBV14 and TRBJ1-1; no clear D gene. This CDR3 spans 18 amino acids. V lost 0 bases, J lost 3 bases, and 20 bases lay in between. Germline CDR1 reads SGHDN; CDR2 reads FVKESK. CDR3 loop: CASSQDVRQFNAYTEAFF. CDR3 DNA sequence: TGTGCCAGCAGCCAAGATGTGAGACAATTCAACGCCTACACTGAAGCTTTCTTT.

The rearrangement joins TRBV30 to TRBJ2-2, with unresolved D. The CDR3 contains 10 residues. V lost 3 bases and J lost 8, with 4 bases in between. Germline CDR1 GTSNPN, CDR2 SVGIG (reference sequence). In nucleotides, the CDR3 is TGTGCCTGGAGATCGGGGGAGCTGTTTTTT. Translating gives CAWRSGELFF.

The chain is built from TRBV5-1 and TRBJ2-2; a weak D match, TRBD2 (6 bases). The CDR3 is 15 amino acids. Germline V gene sequence: CDR1 SGHRS, CDR2 YFSETQ. Trimming took 2 bases from V and 0 from J, leaving 8 bases between them. The CDR3 loop reads CASSFGGTNTGELFF. In DNA form, the CDR3 reads TGCGCCAGCAGCTTCGGAGGGACGAACACCGGGGAGCTGTTTTTT. Full variable domain (rest looked up from reference TRBV5-1 and TRBJ2-2): KAGVTQTPRYLIKTRGQQVTLSCSPISGHRSVSWYQQTPGQGLQFLFEYFSETQRNKGNFPGRFSGRQFSNSRSEMNVSTLELGDSALYLCASSFGGTNTGELFFGEGSRLTVL.

The chain employs TRBV19 and TRBJ2-7, with 9 bases lining up with TRBD2. Germline V gene sequence: CDR1 LNHDA, CDR2 SQIVND (reference sequence). This CDR3 has 16 residues. With V trimmed by 1 base and J by 0 bases, 4 bases remained unmatched. CDR3 in amino acids: CASSIGGAGGSYEQYF. The CDR3 DNA sequence: TGTGCCAGTAGTATAGGAGGAGCGGGAGGCTCCTACGAGCAGTACTTC.

The CDR3 loop reads CASSIYTSGEQYF. The CDR3 bases are TGTGCCAGTAGTATATATACTAGCGGGGAGCAGTACTTC. The V call is TRBV19, the J call TRBJ2-7; 9 bases map to TRBD2. Germline V CDR1 and CDR2: LNHDA, SQIVND (reference sequence). J lost 7 bases, V lost 2 bases, and 3 bases had no gene match. The CDR3 is 13 amino acids.

The chain joins TRBV5-1 to TRBJ1-2, with D perhaps TRBD1 (5 bases). V lost 4 bases to trimming and J lost 3 bases, with 22 bases between them. The CDR3 extends over 17 amino acids. CDR1 is SGHRS, CDR2 YFSETQ, per germline. CDR3 region: CASSPRGGTGGYYGYTF. The CDR3, as DNA: TGCGCCAGCAGCCCCCGCGGGGGGACCGGCGGATACTATGGCTACACCTTC.